This entry describes one T cell receptor beta chain. The CDR3 consists of 15 residues. Trimming cost V 1 base and J 6 bases; bases outside gene matches: 7. In germline, CDR1 is GTSNPN, CDR2 SVGIG (reference sequence). TCRdb's table, derived via immunoSEQ multiplex PCR, lists solely in-frame clones and lacks some. The top ten clones hold more than 5.5% of a sample with fewer than 90,000 clones, roughly 94% of them seen once. The data belong to a study of control samples from healthy donors and cancer patients. Sequenced: blood. V gene TRBV30 combines with J gene TRBJ2-2; TRBD2 matches at 8 bases. The TCR sequence derives from a middle-aged woman in good health. CDR3 in amino acids: CAWSEGLGVSGELFF. The CDR3 nucleotides read TGTGCCTGGAGTGAGGGACTAGGAGTTTCCGGGGAGCTGTTTTTT.